This T cell receptor beta chain was captured by sequencing in a study of blood T cell repertoires in COVID-19. Participants came from 20 to 25 US areas, aged about 18 to 89 years. Cohort allocation depended upon clinical history that participants reported. Either two negative PCRs, clearance, or symptom resolution qualified Cohort 3 donors as recovered. The CDR3 runs to 13 residues. Trimming removed 5 bases from V and 5 bases from J, with 12 bases in between. CDR1 SGHAT and CDR2 FQNNGV come from the germline V gene. Method: immunoSEQ multiplex PCR; TCRdb's copy keeps in-frame clones and lacks some. The data show 110,000 to 150,000 clones, with around 85% seen just once and 6.2% held by the top ten.

Source material: PBMCs or T cells enriched from blood (not recorded which). The V and J genes are TRBV11-2 and TRBJ1-1, with D unclear. This sequence was found in a middle-aged woman who had recovered from COVID-19. This CDR3 is CASSPGWQTEAFF. The CDR3 bases are TGTGCCAGCAGCCCCGGGTGGCAGACTGAAGCTTTCTTT.